This TCR beta chain was captured in a study of early T cells in non-severe SARS-CoV-2 infection. Study as a whole: From unsorted whole blood, bulk RNA was sequenced, and the chains remained unpaired.

The TCR library protocol was used to attach unique molecular identifiers. These identifiers were attached to individual cDNA molecules. TCRdb re-called the 5' RACE reads with MiXCR, one entry per CDR3 protein. Of approximately 52,000 distinct CDR3 sequences listed, 8.2% were seen once; the top ten hold about 4.2%. This clonotype appeared many times. The CDR3 length is 15 residues. V shed 3 bases and J 7 bases; nucleotides not matched to a gene: 10. Germline CDR1 SGHDN, CDR2 FVKESK. The TCR originated in an adult who was a healthcare worker with PCR-confirmed SARS-CoV-2 infection or an uninfected control (not recorded which). The source material was whole blood. The chain has TRBV14 and TRBJ2-3, with 7 bases identical to TRBD1. CDR3 loop: CASSHRDSQQHTQYF. CDR3 nucleotides: TGTGCCAGCAGCCACCGGGACAGCCAACAGCATACGCAGTATTTT.